The T cell receptor beta chain described here comes from a study of blood T cell repertoires in COVID-19. Study background: The samples span acute and convalescent COVID-19 from the United States, Italy and Spain. Sources were T cells, B-cell-depleted T cells, or PBMCs; the material itself was cDNA or gDNA.

Authors' methods: Quantification of nucleated cells was approximated via reference gene primer amplification. Data came from immunoSEQ multiplex PCR; TCRdb stores just in-frame clones and leaves some out. V and J calls and clone size are copied from that table; D and trimming were computed from the DNA. This sample carries roughly 210,000 clones, around four fifths of them seen once, and the ten largest clones take 10% to 13%. The CDR3 consists of 16 residues. The sequenced sample was peripheral blood. The sequence derives from a woman of 80 years or more with COVID-19, enrolled during active disease. The chain links TRBV12-2 to TRBJ2-4; the listed D gene, TRBD1, was not tested against the DNA. TRBV12-2 represents a pseudogene. The CDR3: CASRLAQSPAKNIQYF. The CDR3 nucleotides are TGTGCAAGTCGCTTAGCGCAGTCACCAGCCAAAAACATTCAGTACTTC.